The rows below give T cell receptor beta chains drawn from one sample of a study of T-cell memory formation after mild COVID-19. TCRdb re-derived calls from the 5' RACE reads in MiXCR, one entry per CDR3 protein. The table lists more than 400,000 distinct CDR3 sequences, 18% of them singletons. Sequencing used PBMCs or a T cell subset sorted from them (not recorded which). The receptor source for this set is an adult woman who had mild COVID-19 (a few samples of this study predate the infection). Cell type and time point are not known. Both conserved end residues are part of each CDR3. Where a row states a size, it is once, few, many or the class of an expanded clone; other rows omit it.

cdr3_length	clone_size	v_call	j_call	cdr3_aa
13	NA	TRBV29-1	TRBJ2-2	CSVALPNTGELFF
10	NA	TRBV12-3/TRBV12-4	TRBJ2-1	CASSRIEQFF
13	NA	TRBV20-1	TRBJ1-2	CSARRGVGYGYTF
14	NA	TRBV5-4	TRBJ1-1	CASSLDQATTEAFF
13	few	TRBV7-6	TRBJ1-1	CASSPGTADEAFF
17	few	TRBV4-2	TRBJ2-3	CASSQGRVGTGTDTQYF
18	NA	TRBV4-2	TRBJ2-5	CASSQESERDSQQETQYF
13	many	TRBV7-3	TRBJ1-2	CASSEGPDYGYTF
13	NA	TRBV30	TRBJ1-1	CAWLGDRGTEAFF
13	NA	TRBV2	TRBJ2-4	CASSVGPFPIQYF
13	NA	TRBV19	TRBJ1-1	CASMTGGGLEAFF
17	few	TRBV4-1	TRBJ1-4	CASSQDGTGLTNEKLFF
14	NA	TRBV11-2	TRBJ1-2	CASSVQGATYGYTF
17	few	TRBV11-1	TRBJ2-1	CASSLFTSGRTYNEQFF
15	NA	TRBV12-3/TRBV12-4	TRBJ1-2	CASSPPGAQIYGYTF
16	NA	TRBV3-1	TRBJ2-6	CASSQRRGPGANVLTF
15	few	TRBV7-3	TRBJ2-3	CASSPLAGVGDTQYF
13	few	TRBV5-1	TRBJ1-1	CASSLAGNPEAFF
14	few	TRBV9	TRBJ1-2	CASSPRTLHYGYTF
13	NA	TRBV3-1	TRBJ1-5	CASSSMGLQPQHF
14	few	TRBV20-1	TRBJ1-2	CSARGGTGGYGYTF
15	many	TRBV4-1	TRBJ2-2	CASSQVSSLAGELFF
14	NA	TRBV25-1	TRBJ2-2	CASRTATNTGELFF
15	many	TRBV29-1	TRBJ2-3	CSAPMGGGGTDTQYF
14	few	TRBV5-1	TRBJ1-2	CASSLLQGDYGYTF
17	NA	TRBV23-1	TRBJ2-3	CASSQSHGQGSTDTQYF
13	NA	TRBV20-1	TRBJ2-3	CSVIAGGLDTQYF